Sequencing of this T cell receptor beta chain was carried out in a study of identical twins. Overall study results and limits: In monozygotic twins, models underestimated the sharing of out-of-frame TCR alpha. Without tracking the same donors, conclusions rested on cross-sectional statistical analysis.

The CDR3 is 15 residues long. The V gene's germline CDR1 is SEHNR and CDR2 FQNEAQ (reference sequence). The germline V and J ends were trimmed by 5 bases and 0 bases, with 12 bases remaining between them. After template switching added a universal primer site, the resulting cDNA carried unique molecular identifiers. One entry per CDR3 protein results from TCRdb running MiXCR on the 5' RACE reads. The data show under 250,000 distinct CDR3 sequences, more than 6.5% seen once. This clonotype came up many times. Its target is unknown. These data also formed part of another study, on yellow fever vaccine responses in identical twins.

This chain joins TRBV7-9 and TRBJ2-3, with a tentative D call TRBD2 (6 bases). The sequencing input was memory (CD45RO+) T cells sorted from blood. The sequence came from a woman under 30 in good health. The CDR3 DNA reads as TGTGCCAGCAGCCCCGGAGGGGCGAGCACAGATACGCAGTATTTT. Translating gives CASSPGGASTDTQYF.